This T cell receptor beta chain is drawn from a study of blood T cell repertoires in COVID-19. Between the trimmed V and J ends, which lost 8 bases and 4 bases, there was a span of 9 bases. This CDR3 has 11 residues. Clones were sequenced by immunoSEQ multiplex PCR, and TCRdb holds only the in-frame ones, with some missing. The sample lists under 300,000 clones, around 83% occurring once. The source is a man younger than 35 with active or convalescent COVID-19. The chain links TRBV12-3 or TRBV12-4 to TRBJ2-7; D remains ambiguous. Sequencing input: peripheral blood. The chain's CDR3 is CASGMTYEQYF. CDR3 coding DNA: TGTGCCAGCGGAATGACTTACGAGCAGTACTTC.